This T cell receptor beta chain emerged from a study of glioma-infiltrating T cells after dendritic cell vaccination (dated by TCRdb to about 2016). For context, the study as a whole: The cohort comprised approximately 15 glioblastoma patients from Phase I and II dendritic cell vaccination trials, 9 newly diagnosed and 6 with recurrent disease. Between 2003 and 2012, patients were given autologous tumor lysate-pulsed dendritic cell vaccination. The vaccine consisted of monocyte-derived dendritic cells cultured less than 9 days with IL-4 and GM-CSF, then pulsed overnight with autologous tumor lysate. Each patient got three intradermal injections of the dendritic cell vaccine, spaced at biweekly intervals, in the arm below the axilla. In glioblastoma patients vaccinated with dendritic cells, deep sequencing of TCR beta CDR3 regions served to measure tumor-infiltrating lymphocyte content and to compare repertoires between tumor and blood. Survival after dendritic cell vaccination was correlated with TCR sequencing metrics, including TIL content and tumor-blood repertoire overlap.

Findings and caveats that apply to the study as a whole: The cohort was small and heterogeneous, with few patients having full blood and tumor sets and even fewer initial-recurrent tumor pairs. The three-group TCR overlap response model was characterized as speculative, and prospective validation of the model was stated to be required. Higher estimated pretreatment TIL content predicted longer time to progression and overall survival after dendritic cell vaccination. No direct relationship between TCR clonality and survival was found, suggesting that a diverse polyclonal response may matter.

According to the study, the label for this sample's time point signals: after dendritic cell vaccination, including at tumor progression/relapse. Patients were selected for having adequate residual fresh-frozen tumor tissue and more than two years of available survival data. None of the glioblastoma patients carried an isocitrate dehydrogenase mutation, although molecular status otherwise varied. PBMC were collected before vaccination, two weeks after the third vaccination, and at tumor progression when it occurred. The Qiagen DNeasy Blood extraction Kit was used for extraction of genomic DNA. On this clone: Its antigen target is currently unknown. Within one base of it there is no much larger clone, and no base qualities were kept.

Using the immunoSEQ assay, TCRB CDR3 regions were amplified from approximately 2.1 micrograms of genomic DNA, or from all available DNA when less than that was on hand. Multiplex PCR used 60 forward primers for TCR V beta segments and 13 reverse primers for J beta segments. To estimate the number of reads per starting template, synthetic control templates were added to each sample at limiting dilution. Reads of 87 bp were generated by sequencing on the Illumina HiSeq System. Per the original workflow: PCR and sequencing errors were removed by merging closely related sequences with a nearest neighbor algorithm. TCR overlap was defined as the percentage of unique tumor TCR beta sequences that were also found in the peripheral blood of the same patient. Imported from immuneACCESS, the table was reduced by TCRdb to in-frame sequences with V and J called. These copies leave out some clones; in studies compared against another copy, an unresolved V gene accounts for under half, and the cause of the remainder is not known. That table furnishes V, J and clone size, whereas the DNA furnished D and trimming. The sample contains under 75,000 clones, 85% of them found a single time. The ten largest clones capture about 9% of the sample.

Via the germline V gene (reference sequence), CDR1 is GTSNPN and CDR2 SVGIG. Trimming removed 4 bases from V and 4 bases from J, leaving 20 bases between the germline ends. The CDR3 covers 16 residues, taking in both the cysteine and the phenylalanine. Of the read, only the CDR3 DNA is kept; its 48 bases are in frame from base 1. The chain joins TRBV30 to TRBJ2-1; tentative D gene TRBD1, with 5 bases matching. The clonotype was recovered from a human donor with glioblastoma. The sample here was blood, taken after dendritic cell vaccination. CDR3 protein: CAWNRKKGLSYNEQFF. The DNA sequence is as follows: TGTGCCTGGAATCGGAAAAAGGGGTTGTCGTACAATGAGCAGTTCTTC. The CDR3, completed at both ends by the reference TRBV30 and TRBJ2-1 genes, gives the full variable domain SQTIHQWPATLVQPVGSPLSLECTVEGTSNPNLYWYRQAAGRGLQLLFYSVGIGQISSEVPQNLSASRPQDRQFILSSKKLLLSDSGFYLCAWNRKKGLSYNEQFFGPGTRLTVL.